The present entry profiles one T cell receptor beta chain with its context. The antigen remains undetermined. With 2 bases removed from V and 5 bases from J, the gap between germline ends came to 12 bases. The length of the CDR3 is 14 residues. Germline assignment: CDR1 SNHLY and CDR2 FYNNEI. This table comes from immunoSEQ multiplex PCR, and its TCRdb copy is limited to in-frame clones, with some not included. Of fewer than 100,000 clones detected, around 84% appear once; the ten largest clones hold approximately 14%. The data were taken from a study of T cell responses to AZD1222 COVID-19 vaccine. Findings and caveats of the study: Donor demographics were predominantly white British with a female majority; clonal diversity may be underestimated. Compared with day 0, the breadth and depth of the Spike-specific TCR repertoire rose significantly after two doses of AZD1222.

The study pooled second doses at about 4 or about 12 weeks. The chain joins TRBV2 to TRBJ1-1, with unresolved D. The clonotype was recovered from an adult who received the AZD1222 COVID-19 vaccine. Sequenced here: peripheral blood, sampled 28 days after the second AZD1222 dose. As DNA, the CDR3 is TGTGCCAGCAGTGAACTGCGGACGGTGACTGAAGCTTTCTTT. Translation: CASSELRTVTEAFF.